This record looks at one T cell receptor (beta chain) sequence and its context. Its specificity is unknown. This CDR3 spans 14 amino acids. Trimming removed 0 bases from V and 7 bases from J, with 13 bases in between. The germline CDR1 and CDR2 sequences are SGHRS and YFSETQ. The assay was immunoSEQ multiplex PCR, and TCRdb's table has in-frame clones only and misses some. Of about 56,000 clones listed, over 70% are singletons. This sample was included in a study of a mutant IDH1 vaccine in newly diagnosed glioma. Turning to the study itself: Sex among treated patients split around 60% male, about 40% female; mean age was roughly 40 years.

The time point here: week 47, end of study. Alongside topical imiquimod, each dose of vaccine comprised 300 ug of mutant IDH1 20-mer peptide. Diagnosis in the donors showed new WHO grade 3 or 4 astrocytomas that were IDH1-mutant and ATRX-lost. This TCR came from a man between 50 and 59 years old with glioma. This chain joins TRBV5-1 and TRBJ1-1; D may be TRBD1 (6 bases). The input for sequencing was PBMCs, taken from a glioma patient whose treatment included an IDH1 peptide vaccine. This CDR3 reads CASSLGFGGGEAFF. The CDR3 bases are TGCGCCAGCAGCTTGGGCTTCGGAGGGGGTGAAGCTTTCTTT.